The 32 T cell receptor beta chains listed next were all sequenced from one sample in a study of T cells after posttransplantation cyclophosphamide. A marrow graft followed busulfan-fludarabine conditioning, with cyclophosphamide on days +3 and +4. Clones were read by immunoSEQ multiplex PCR, and TCRdb kept only the in-frame ones, dropping some. The sample shows approximately 40,000 clones, just under 80% of them seen only once. Sample: CD4+ T cells sorted from blood, taken approximately 1,900 days after a stem cell transplant with posttransplant cyclophosphamide. Source of these receptors: a female patient in her thirties or forties who received an allogeneic stem cell transplant from a related donor, was CMV-positive, and had no GVHD. Some T cells may arise from the graft donor.

This chain connects TRBV7-6 to TRBJ2-3; TRBD2 matches 13 bases. Trimming removed 5 bases from V and 4 bases from J; junction bases left unmatched: 6. There are 16 residues in the CDR3. CDR1 is SGHVS and CDR2 is FNYEAQ in the germline V gene. Here the CDR3 reads CASSPLTSGGADTQYF. Here the CDR3 DNA reads TGTGCCAGCAGCCCACTAACTAGCGGGGGGGCAGATACGCAGTATTTT.

V and J are TRBV5-4 and TRBJ1-4; D is undetermined. V gave up 5 bases and J gave up 0 bases, with 23 bases separating them. Germline-derived CDR1 and CDR2 are SGHNT and YYREEE (reference sequence). This CDR3 contains 19 residues. The CDR3 nucleotides read TGTGCCAGCAGTTTCGCGAGGGTTCCCCCTTACTCAACTAATGAAAAACTGTTTTTT. This translates into CASSFARVPPYSTNEKLFF.

The rearrangement links TRBV19 to TRBJ1-5, with TRBD1 as a possible D gene (6 bases). V lost 5 bases and J 2 bases, leaving 16 bases between the germline ends. Germline V lookup: CDR1 LNHDA, CDR2 SQIVND (reference sequence). The CDR3 is made up of 16 amino acids. The CDR3 nucleotides are TGTGCCAGTAGTGTCCCGCCGGGACACCGCAATCAGCCCCAGCATTTT. Translated: CASSVPPGHRNQPQHF.

This clone was found a few times. The genes are TRBV6-1 and TRBJ2-2; D is perhaps TRBD1 (6 bases). Germline CDR1 and CDR2: MNHNS and SASEGT. Trimming stripped 6 bases from V and 5 bases from J, with 10 bases between. The CDR3 contains 13 residues. Here the CDR3 DNA reads TGTGCCAGCAGACAGGGTAGTACCGGGGAGCTGTTTTTT. Translating it yields CASRQGSTGELFF.

In regard to this clone: This sample also contains other DNA sequences that code for the same CDR3. V usage is TRBV6-1 and J usage is TRBJ1-6; 7 bases align to TRBD1. The CDR3 extends over 14 amino acids. V was pared by 3 bases and J by 6 bases, with 2 bases of the junction left unmatched. Germline-derived CDR1 and CDR2 are MNHNS and SASEGT. CDR3 DNA: TGTGCCAGCAGTGACAGACAGGGTAATTCACCCCTCCACTTT. This translates into CASSDRQGNSPLHF.

This rearrangement joins TRBV5-6 to TRBJ1-6; D remains unclear. The CDR3 runs to 15 residues. The germline V and J ends were trimmed by 0 bases and 10 bases, with 14 bases remaining between them. CDR1 and CDR2 (germline): SGHDT, YYEEEE. The CDR3 bases are TGTGCCAGCAGCTTGGTGGGTTCCCTAGGATCACCCCTCCACTTT. Translated, it gives CASSLVGSLGSPLHF.

This sequence joins TRBV19 and TRBJ2-2; 7 nucleotides align to TRBD1. Germline CDR1 reads LNHDA; CDR2 reads SQIVND (reference sequence). V was pared by 6 bases and J by 6 bases, with 13 bases of the junction left unmatched. The CDR3 runs to 16 residues. As DNA, the CDR3 is TGTGCCAGTAGCTTACAGGGGCCCGCAAACCCCGGGGAGCTGTTTTTT. Its protein product is CASSLQGPANPGELFF.

V usage is TRBV5-6 and J usage is TRBJ2-1; TRBD2 aligns across 9 bases. V was clipped by 0 bases and J by 5 bases; unmatched bases: 6. Germline V gives CDR1 SGHDT, CDR2 YYEEEE. The CDR3 sequence is 16 residues long. Here the CDR3 DNA reads TGTGCCAGCAGCTTGGGACTAGCGGCGAGACACAATGAGCAGTTCTTC. Translation: CASSLGLAARHNEQFF.

The CDR3 DNA is TGTGCCAGCAGCTTACGGGGGGACAGGTACGGCGAGCAGTACTTC. Protein sequence: CASSLRGDRYGEQYF. The V gene is TRBV7-2, the J gene TRBJ2-7, with a weak D call TRBD1 (8 bases). V lost 2 bases and J 6 bases, leaving 17 bases between the germline ends. The length of the CDR3 is 15 residues. The germline CDR1 and CDR2 sequences are SGHTA and FQGNSA.

This clone has only a few counts. This chain connects TRBV6-1 to TRBJ1-1; no firm D call. V was cut by 6 bases and J by 4 bases, with 6 bases left in between. The CDR3 loop spans 11 amino acids. In germline, CDR1 is MNHNS, CDR2 SASEGT. The CDR3 sequence: CASSYFTEAFF. Here the CDR3 DNA reads TGTGCCAGCAGCTACTTCACTGAAGCTTTCTTT.

J is TRBJ1-2 and V is TRBV5-8, with D maybe TRBD1 (5 bases). Germline CDR1 and CDR2: SGHTS and YDEGEE. This CDR3 spans 13 amino acids. Trimming took off 4 bases at V and 1 base at J, with 8 bases between the two ends. The CDR3 nucleotides read TGTGCCAGCAGCAACAGGTTTAACTATGGCTACACCTTC. Translated, it gives CASSNRFNYGYTF.

CDR3 residues: CASSANRIDYGYTF. CDR3 bases: TGTGCCAGCAGCGCAAACAGGATCGACTATGGCTACACCTTC. The rearrangement links TRBV14 to TRBJ1-2, with D possibly matching TRBD1 (5 bases). Germline V gene lookup returns CDR1 SGHDN and CDR2 FVKESK. The CDR3 is 14 residues long. Trimming shortened V by 5 bases and J by 3 bases, and 13 bases separated the two germline ends.

This clone was recorded only once. The J gene is TRBJ2-2, the V gene TRBV9; 9 positions agree with TRBD1. There are 15 residues in the CDR3. The J segment lost 4 bases and the V segment lost 5 bases, leaving 6 bases of the junction unmatched. Germline V gene lookup returns CDR1 SGDLS and CDR2 YYNGEE. The CDR3 region has the DNA TGTGCCAGCAGATTGGGACAGGGTGGCACCGGGGAGCTGTTTTTT. This sequence encodes CASRLGQGGTGELFF. The whole variable domain, filled in from reference TRBV9 and TRBJ2-2, reads DSGVTQTPKHLITATGQRVTLRCSPRSGDLSVYWYQQSLDQGLQFLIQYYNGEERAKGNILERFSAQQFPDLHSELNLSSLELGDSALYFCASRLGQGGTGELFFGEGSRLTVL.

The V call is TRBV28, the J call TRBJ1-2; 10 bases map to TRBD1. The V gene end was trimmed by 4 bases and the J gene end by 5 bases; junction bases not matched to a gene: 4. Looked up from germline, CDR1 is MDHEN and CDR2 is SYDVKM. This CDR3 spans 14 amino acids. The CDR3: CASSSGQGPYGYTF. In nucleotides, the CDR3 is TGTGCCAGCAGTTCGGGACAGGGGCCTTATGGCTACACCTTC.

The chain uses TRBV5-4 and TRBJ2-7, with TRBD2 identical over 8 bases. Germline V lookup: CDR1 SGHNT, CDR2 YYREEE (reference sequence). V shed 1 base, J shed 4 bases, and the junction held 10 bases outside the gene matches. This CDR3 has 16 residues. CDR3 in amino acids: CASSLRSIGGGYEQYF. The CDR3 DNA follows: TGTGCCAGCAGCTTGAGATCGATCGGGGGGGGGTACGAGCAGTACTTC.

Only a few counts were recorded for this clone. The rearrangement uses TRBV15 and TRBJ1-6; 7 bases agree with TRBD1. The J segment lost 10 bases and the V segment lost 2 bases, leaving 5 bases of the junction unmatched. The CDR3 spans 14 residues. Germline loops: CDR1 LNHNV, CDR2 YYDKDF (reference sequence). For the CDR3, the DNA is TGTGCCACCAGCAGATCAGGGGGTTGGTCACCCCTCCACTTT. It is translated as CATSRSGGWSPLHF.

The chain carries TRBV6-1 and TRBJ2-7; 8 bases match TRBD1. This CDR3 is built from 14 residues. V lost 6 bases to trimming and J lost 3 bases; unmatched junction nucleotides: 7. Germline CDR1 reads MNHNS; CDR2 reads SASEGT. The CDR3 nucleotides read TGTGCCAGCAGCCGAAAGGACAGGGACTACGAGCAGTACTTC. Protein product: CASSRKDRDYEQYF.

The CDR3 region is CAIQRVSNQPQHF. CDR3 bases: TGTGCCATACAACGGGTTAGCAATCAGCCCCAGCATTTT. This chain links TRBV28 with TRBJ1-5; D is undetermined. This CDR3 region has 13 residues. V gave up 10 bases and J gave up 0 bases, with 10 bases separating them. From germline, CDR1 is MDHEN and CDR2 SYDVKM.

The genes are TRBV19 and TRBJ2-3, with 7 bases lining up with TRBD1. The CDR3 extends over 15 amino acids. J was trimmed by 2 bases and V by 3 bases; bases with no gene match: 5. Germline lookup yields CDR1 LNHDA and CDR2 SQIVND (reference sequence). CDR3 residues: CASSIGGQSTDTQYF. CDR3 DNA sequence: TGTGCCAGTAGTATTGGGGGACAGTCCACAGATACGCAGTATTTT.

The V and J genes are TRBV2 and TRBJ2-7, with TRBD1 matching over 8 bases. CDR3 length: 14 residues. Trimming at V came to 6 bases and at J to 5 bases, leaving 9 bases not matched to a gene. The germline CDR1 and CDR2 sequences are SNHLY and FYNNEI. CDR3 protein: CASSSRTGYDEQYF. The CDR3 nucleotides are TGTGCCAGCAGCTCCAGGACAGGGTATGACGAGCAGTACTTC.

For this clone: Distinct nucleotide sequences in the sample also encode this CDR3. V is TRBV6-1 and J is TRBJ2-1; 8 bases line up with TRBD2. Germline lookup yields CDR1 MNHNS and CDR2 SASEGT. CDR3 size: 16 residues. The ends lost 2 bases at V and 4 bases at J; junction bases unmatched: 7. The CDR3 sequence is CASSERGGGTYNEQFF. The CDR3 DNA reads as TGTGCCAGCAGTGAAAGGGGCGGGGGGACTTACAATGAGCAGTTCTTC.

V is TRBV5-6 and J is TRBJ2-7; TRBD2 might be the D (6 bases). Per germline, CDR1 SGHDT and CDR2 YYEEEE. V lost 4 bases and J 0 bases, leaving 14 bases between the germline ends. This CDR3 has 15 residues. In DNA, the CDR3 is TGTGCCAGCAGCAAACTAGCCATCTACTCCTACGAGCAGTACTTC. Translated: CASSKLAIYSYEQYF.

The V call is TRBV19, the J call TRBJ2-5; TRBD1 agrees at 8 bases. V shed 6 bases and J 4 bases; nucleotides not matched to a gene: 4. The V gene's germline CDR1 is LNHDA and CDR2 SQIVND (reference sequence). The CDR3 contains 13 residues. CDR3 DNA sequence: TGTGCCAGTAGATTTCAGGGGGCAGAGACCCAGTACTTC. Translating it yields CASRFQGAETQYF.

The chain is built from TRBV5-1 and TRBJ2-3; D may be TRBD1 (5 bases). The CDR3 consists of 16 residues. V shed 4 bases and J shed 5 bases, with 20 bases lying between them. Germline V lookup: CDR1 SGHRS, CDR2 YFSETQ. The CDR3 nucleotides are TGCGCCAGCAGCCTGATCTTGACAGATGGAAAAGATACGCAGTATTTT. It is translated as CASSLILTDGKDTQYF.

This clone occurred a few times. V usage is TRBV6-1 and J usage is TRBJ2-7; D perhaps matches TRBD1 (6 bases). The V and J ends lost 8 bases and 3 bases respectively, with 11 bases between them. Germline CDR1 MNHNS, CDR2 SASEGT. CDR3 length: 12 amino acids. In DNA, the CDR3 is TGTGCCAGCTGTCGGGACAACTACGAGCAGTACTTC. Its translation: CASCRDNYEQYF.

The chain is built from TRBV5-1 and TRBJ1-1, with D unresolved. Germline CDR1 and CDR2: SGHRS and YFSETQ. This CDR3 spans 14 amino acids. Trimming took 4 bases from V and 2 from J, leaving 12 bases between them. In nucleotides, the CDR3 is TGCGCCAGCAGCCACTGGGCGGGAAACACTGAAGCTTTCTTT. Amino acid sequence: CASSHWAGNTEAFF.

This chain joins TRBV5-4 and TRBJ2-7; the match to TRBD1 covers 8 bases. V shed 3 bases, J shed 5 bases, and the junction held 4 bases outside the gene matches. The germline V gene has CDR1 SGHNT and CDR2 YYREEE (reference sequence). This CDR3 is 13 amino acids long. This CDR3 reads CASSSPDRDEQYF. CDR3 bases: TGTGCCAGCAGCTCTCCGGACAGGGACGAGCAGTACTTC.

The V call is TRBV5-1, the J call TRBJ2-2; 8 nucleotides agree with TRBD1. The CDR3 has 17 residues. Germline V gene sequence: CDR1 SGHRS, CDR2 YFSETQ. J was trimmed by 5 bases and V by 3 bases; bases with no gene match: 12. CDR3 bases: TGCGCCAGCAGCTCGCATAGATGGACAGGGTTTACCGGGGAGCTGTTTTTT. It specifies CASSSHRWTGFTGELFF.

The chain joins TRBV14 to TRBJ1-1, with D possibly being TRBD1 (5 bases). Per the germline V gene, CDR1 is SGHDN and CDR2 is FVKESK. The CDR3 length is 17 residues. V lost 0 bases to trimming and J lost 1 base, with 15 bases between them. CDR3 protein: CASSQDILGARNTEAFF. Here the CDR3 DNA reads TGTGCCAGCAGCCAAGATATCTTAGGGGCGCGGAACACTGAAGCTTTCTTT.

This clone counts as medium-sized (0.01 to 0.1%). V is TRBV7-2 and J is TRBJ1-3, with TRBD1 matching over 7 bases. The CDR3 sequence is 16 residues long. After removal of 5 bases from V and 3 bases from J, the junction contained 10 bases not matched to a gene. Germline CDR1 reads SGHTA; CDR2 reads FQGNSA. CDR3 sequence reads: CASSEGGVGIGNTIYF. The CDR3 region has the DNA TGTGCCAGCAGCGAAGGGGGCGTGGGAATTGGAAACACCATATATTTT.

There are a few counts of this clone. The chain links TRBV19 to TRBJ2-7, with a tentative D call TRBD2 (6 bases). Trimming cost V 4 bases and J 3 bases, with 13 bases left between them. The CDR3 covers 14 residues. CDR1 and CDR2 from the germline V gene are LNHDA and SQIVND (reference sequence). CDR3 loop: CASSRGSGGYEQYF. DNA of the CDR3: TGTGCCAGTAGTAGAGGGTCCGGGGGCTACGAGCAGTACTTC. Full variable domain (remainder filled in from reference TRBV19 and TRBJ2-7): DGGITQSPKYLFRKEGQNVTLSCEQNLNHDAMYWYRQDPGQGLRLIYYSQIVNDFQKGDIAEGYSVSREKKESFPLTVTSAQKNPTAFYLCASSRGSGGYEQYFGPGTRLTVT.

Only one count was recorded for this clone. The V gene is TRBV5-4, the J gene TRBJ1-1, with a weak D call TRBD1 (5 bases). Germline V lookup: CDR1 SGHNT, CDR2 YYREEE (reference sequence). Trimming left V 5 bases short and J 5 bases short, with 16 bases between. This CDR3 region has 14 residues. This chain's CDR3 is CASRIFGGGTEAFF. In DNA form, the CDR3 reads TGTGCCAGCAGGATTTTCGGGGGAGGTACTGAAGCTTTCTTT.